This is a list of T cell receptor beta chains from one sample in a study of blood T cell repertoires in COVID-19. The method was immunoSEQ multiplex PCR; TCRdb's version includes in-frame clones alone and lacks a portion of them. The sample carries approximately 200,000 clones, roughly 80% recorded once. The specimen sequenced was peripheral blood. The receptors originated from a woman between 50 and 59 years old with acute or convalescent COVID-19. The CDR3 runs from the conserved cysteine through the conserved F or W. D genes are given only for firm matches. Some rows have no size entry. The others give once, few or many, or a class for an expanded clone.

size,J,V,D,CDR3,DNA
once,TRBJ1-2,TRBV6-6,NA,CASSYRNSGLNYGYTF,TGTGCCAGCAGTTACCGGAACAGCGGCCTTAACTATGGCTACACCTTC
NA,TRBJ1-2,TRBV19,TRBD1,CASSIGGRGNYGYTF,TGTGCCAGTAGTATAGGTGGCAGGGGGAACTATGGCTACACCTTC
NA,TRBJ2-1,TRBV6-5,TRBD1,CASSYPGQGSNEQFF,TGTGCCAGCAGTTACCCCGGACAGGGTAGTAATGAGCAGTTCTTC
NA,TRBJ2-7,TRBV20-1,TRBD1,CSASYRGLGEQYF,TGCAGTGCTAGTTACAGGGGGCTGGGGGAGCAGTACTTC
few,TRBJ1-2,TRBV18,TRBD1,CASSPTGQPNYGYTF,TGTGCCAGCTCGCCTACGGGACAGCCAAACTATGGCTACACCTTC
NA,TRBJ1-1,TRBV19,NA,CASSFSTGNTEAFF,TGTGCCAGTAGTTTCTCAACAGGGAACACTGAAGCTTTCTTT
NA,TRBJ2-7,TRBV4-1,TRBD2,CASSQVGGGSDEQYF,TGCGCCAGCAGCCAGGTCGGGGGGGGTTCGGACGAGCAGTACTTC
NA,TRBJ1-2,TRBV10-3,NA,CAIKELNYGYTF,TGTGCCATCAAGGAGCTCAACTATGGCTACACCTTC
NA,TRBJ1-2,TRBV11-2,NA,CASSFSGDRLGIFF,TGTGCCAGCAGCTTCTCCGGCGACAGGCTTGGAATCTTCTTC
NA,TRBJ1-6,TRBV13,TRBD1,CASSRTGDRGSPLHF,TGTGCCAGCAGCCGAACAGGGGACCGGGGTTCACCCCTCCACTTT
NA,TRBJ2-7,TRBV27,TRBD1,CASSSGQGAGEQYF,TGTGCCAGCAGTTCCGGACAGGGGGCGGGGGAGCAGTACTTC
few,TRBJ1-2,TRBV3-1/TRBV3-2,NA,CASRSSLYGYTF,TGTGCCAGCAGGTCTAGCCTCTATGGCTACACCTTC
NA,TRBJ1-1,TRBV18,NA,CASSPPKGMNTEAFF,TGTGCCAGCTCACCACCGAAGGGGATGAACACTGAAGCTTTCTTT
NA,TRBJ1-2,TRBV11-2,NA,CASSLARSDIYGYTF,TGTGCCAGCAGCTTAGCTCGTTCTGACATCTATGGCTACACCTTC
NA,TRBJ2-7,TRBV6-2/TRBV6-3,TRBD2,CASSYVRREGAISYEQYF,TGTGCCAGCAGTTACGTCAGGCGGGAGGGAGCCATCTCCTACGAGCAGTACTTC
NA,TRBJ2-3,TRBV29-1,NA,CSLNLPDTQYF,TGCAGCCTAAACCTCCCAGATACGCAGTATTTT
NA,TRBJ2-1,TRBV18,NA,CASSPDRSNEQFF,TGTGCCAGCTCTCCCGACAGATCCAATGAGCAGTTCTTC
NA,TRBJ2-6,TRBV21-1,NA,CASSKELSQGNLLGANVLTF,TGTGCCAGCAGCAAAGAGTTGTCCCAGGGGAACCTTTTGGGGGCCAACGTCCTGACTTTC
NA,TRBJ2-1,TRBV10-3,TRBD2,CAIKGTSANNEQFF,TGTGCCATCAAAGGGACTAGCGCAAACAATGAGCAGTTCTTC
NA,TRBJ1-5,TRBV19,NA,CASSPRGSNQPQHF,TGTGCCAGTAGTCCCCGCGGATCAAATCAGCCCCAGCATTTT
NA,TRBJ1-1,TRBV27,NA,CASSPQERRTEAFF,TGTGCCAGCAGTCCCCAGGAGAGGAGGACTGAAGCTTTCTTT
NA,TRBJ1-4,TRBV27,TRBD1,CASRPWGQGNEKLFF,TGTGCCAGCAGACCCTGGGGACAGGGGAATGAAAAACTGTTTTTT
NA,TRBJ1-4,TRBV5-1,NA,CASSLLATNEKLFF,TGCGCCAGCAGCTTGCTCGCGACTAATGAAAAACTGTTTTTT
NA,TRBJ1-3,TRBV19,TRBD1,CASRTDRGQNTIYF,TGTGCCAGTAGGACGGACAGGGGGCAAAACACCATATATTTT
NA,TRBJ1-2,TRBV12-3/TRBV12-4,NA,CASTQTTGKYTF,TGTGCCAGCACCCAAACAACAGGGAAATACACCTTC
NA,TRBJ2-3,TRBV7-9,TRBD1,CASSLGDRDTDTQYF,TGTGCCAGCAGCTTAGGGGACAGGGACACAGATACGCAGTATTTT
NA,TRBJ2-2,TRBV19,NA,CASSIISGVNTGELFF,TGTGCCAGTAGTATCATTAGCGGAGTGAACACCGGGGAGCTGTTTTTT
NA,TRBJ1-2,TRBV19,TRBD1,CASSLRDRDNYGYTF,TGTGCCAGTAGCCTAAGGGACAGGGATAACTATGGCTACACCTTC
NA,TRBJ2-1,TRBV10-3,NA,CAISGRKDNEQFF,TGTGCCATCAGTGGTAGAAAAGACAATGAGCAGTTCTTC
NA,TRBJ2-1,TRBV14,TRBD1,CASSPSRYRGNEQFF,TGTGCCAGCAGCCCCTCGCGGTACAGGGGGAATGAGCAGTTCTTC
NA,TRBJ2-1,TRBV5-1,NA,CASSLEGVRSYNEQFF,TGCGCCAGCAGCTTGGAGGGAGTAAGGTCCTACAATGAGCAGTTCTTC
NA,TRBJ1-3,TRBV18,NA,CASSPGSGSGNTIYF,TGTGCCAGCTCACCTGGTAGTGGCTCTGGAAACACCATATATTTT
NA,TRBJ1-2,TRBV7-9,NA,CASSSEDYGYTF,TGTGCCAGCAGCTCCGAGGACTATGGCTACACCTTC
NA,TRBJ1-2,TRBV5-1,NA,CASSDQGLGYGYTF,TGCGCCAGCAGCGACCAGGGGCTCGGCTATGGCTACACCTTC
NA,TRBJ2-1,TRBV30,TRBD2,CAWRIAGGPGEQFF,TGTGCCTGGAGAATAGCGGGAGGGCCTGGTGAGCAGTTCTTC
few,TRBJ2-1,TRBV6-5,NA,CASSYHPSSYNEQFF,TGTGCCAGCAGCTACCACCCGAGCTCCTACAATGAGCAGTTCTTC
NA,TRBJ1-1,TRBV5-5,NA,CASSLYGTASNTEAFF,TGTGCCAGCAGCTTGTATGGGACTGCCTCGAACACTGAAGCTTTCTTT
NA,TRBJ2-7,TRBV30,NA,CAWNPAGAYEQYF,TGTGCCTGGAATCCAGCAGGGGCCTACGAGCAGTACTTC
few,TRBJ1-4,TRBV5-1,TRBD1,CASSLADRVDEKLFF,TGCGCCAGCAGCTTGGCCGACAGGGTGGACGAAAAACTGTTTTTT
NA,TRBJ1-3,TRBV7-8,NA,CASSVTSWPAGNTIYF,TGTGCCAGCAGCGTAACGTCATGGCCCGCCGGAAACACCATATATTTT
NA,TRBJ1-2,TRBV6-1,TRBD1,CASSDRDRVPNYGYTF,TGTGCCAGCAGTGACCGGGACAGGGTACCTAACTATGGCTACACCTTC
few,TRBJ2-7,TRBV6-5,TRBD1,CASSLSGTGTYEQYF,TGTGCCAGCTCCCTATCCGGGACAGGGACCTACGAGCAGTACTTC
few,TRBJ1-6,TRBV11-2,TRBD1,CASSSQPGTGGLRTLHF,TGTGCCAGCAGCTCCCAGCCTGGGACAGGGGGATTAAGAACCCTCCACTTT
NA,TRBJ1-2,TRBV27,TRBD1,CASGMDRAYGYTF,TGTGCCAGCGGGATGGACAGGGCCTATGGCTACACCTTC
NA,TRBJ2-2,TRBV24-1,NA,CATRLSANTGELFF,TGTGCCACCAGACTCTCTGCTAACACCGGGGAGCTGTTTTTT
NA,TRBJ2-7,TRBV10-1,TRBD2,CASSDPGGRTDEQYF,TGCGCCAGCAGCGACCCGGGGGGGCGGACGGACGAGCAGTACTTC
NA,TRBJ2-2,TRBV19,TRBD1,CASSTWTGTSGELFF,TGTGCCAGTAGTACCTGGACAGGGACGAGCGGGGAGCTGTTTTTT
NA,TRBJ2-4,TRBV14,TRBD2,CASSQASGSRNIQYF,TGTGCCAGCAGCCAAGCAAGCGGGAGTCGGAACATTCAGTACTTC
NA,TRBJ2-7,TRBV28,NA,CASRSSYEQYF,TGTGCCAGCAGGTCGTCCTACGAGCAGTACTTC
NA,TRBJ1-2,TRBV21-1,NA,CASSPRDREDDGYTF,TGTGCCAGCAGCCCAAGGGACAGGGAGGATGATGGCTACACCTTC
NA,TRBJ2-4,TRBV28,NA,CASSFGGQTIQYF,TGTGCCAGCAGTTTTGGCGGACAGACTATTCAGTACTTC
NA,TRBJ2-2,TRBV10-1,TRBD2,CASSGGAGINTGELFF,TGCGCCAGCAGTGGGGGAGCGGGAATTAACACCGGGGAGCTGTTTTTT
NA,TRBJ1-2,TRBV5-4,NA,CASSSGGSLAYGYTF,TGTGCCAGCAGCTCCGGGGGGTCGCTAGCGTATGGCTACACCTTC
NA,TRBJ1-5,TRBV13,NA,CASSFSGNQPQHF,TGTGCCAGCAGCTTTTCGGGCAATCAGCCCCAGCATTTT
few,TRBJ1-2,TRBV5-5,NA,CASSTTGPETF,TGTGCCAGCAGCACAACAGGGCCTGAGACCTTC